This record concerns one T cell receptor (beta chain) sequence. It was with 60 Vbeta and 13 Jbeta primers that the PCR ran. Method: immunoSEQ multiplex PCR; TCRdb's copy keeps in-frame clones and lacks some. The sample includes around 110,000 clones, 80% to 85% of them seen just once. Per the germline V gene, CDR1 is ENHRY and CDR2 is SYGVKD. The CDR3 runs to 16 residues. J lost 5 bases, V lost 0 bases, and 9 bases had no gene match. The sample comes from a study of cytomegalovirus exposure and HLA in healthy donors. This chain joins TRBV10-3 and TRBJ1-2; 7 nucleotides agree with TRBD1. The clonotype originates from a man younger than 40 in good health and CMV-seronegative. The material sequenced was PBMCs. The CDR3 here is CAISESPQGVRYGYTF. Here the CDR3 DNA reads TGTGCCATCAGTGAGTCCCCCCAGGGGGTTAGGTATGGCTACACCTTC.